Listed below are T cell receptor beta chains from one sample, sequenced in a study of blood T cells in healthy people across ages. TCRdb reprocessed the 5' RACE reads with MiXCR, giving one entry per CDR3 protein. The sample has 1,500,000 or so distinct CDR3 sequences, around 59% seen once. The specimen sequenced was blood. Source of these receptors: a man between 18 and 29 years old in good health. Both conserved end residues are part of each CDR3. D genes are given only for firm matches. Clone size appears in some rows only: once, few, many, or a class for an expanded clone.

. | TRBJ2-7 | TRBD1 | TRBV2 | CASRPPPGQGIYEQYF | TGTGCCAGCAGGCCTCCTCCGGGACAGGGAATCTACGAGCAGTACTTC
. | TRBJ2-1 | . | TRBV4-1 | CASSQDPLERALGEQFF | TGCGCCAGCAGCCAGGATCCACTAGAGAGGGCCTTGGGTGAGCAGTTCTTC
. | TRBJ2-1 | TRBD1 | TRBV7-9 | CASSLARTGNEQFF | TGTGCCAGCAGCTTAGCGAGGACAGGAAATGAGCAGTTCTTC
. | TRBJ1-5 | . | TRBV2 | CATREGGYSNQPQHF | TGTGCCACCCGAGAGGGGGGCTATAGCAATCAGCCCCAGCATTTT
. | TRBJ2-3 | TRBD2 | TRBV13 | CASSFGTMGADTQYF | TGTGCCAGCAGCTTCGGGACTATGGGAGCTGATACGCAGTATTTT
. | TRBJ2-7 | . | TRBV29-1 | CSVRRDVSSYEQYF | TGCAGCGTTCGACGGGACGTTAGCTCCTACGAGCAGTACTTC
. | TRBJ2-7 | . | TRBV28 | CASSIPQGTNEQYF | TGTGCCAGCAGCATCCCCCAGGGTACCAACGAGCAGTACTTC
. | TRBJ1-5 | . | TRBV2 | CASSRKPGPGGQPQHF | TGTGCCAGCAGCAGAAAACCCGGCCCCGGGGGTCAGCCCCAGCATTTT
. | TRBJ2-4 | . | TRBV24-1 | CARRGVLAKNIQYF | TGTGCCAGGAGAGGAGTCCTAGCCAAAAACATTCAGTACTTC
. | TRBJ2-4 | TRBD1 | TRBV29-1 | CSVGQVLHKNIQYF | TGCAGCGTGGGACAGGTACTCCACAAAAACATTCAGTACTTC
once | TRBJ1-2 | . | TRBV27 | CASSLNLAAVQTNYGYTF | TGTGCCAGCAGTTTAAATTTGGCGGCGGTTCAGACTAACTATGGCTACACCTTC
. | TRBJ2-5 | . | TRBV2 | CASKWLVRETQYF | TGTGCCAGCAAGTGGTTAGTGAGGGAGACCCAGTACTTC
. | TRBJ2-7 | . | TRBV21-1 | CASSKVEGVPPREQYF | TGTGCCAGCAGCAAAGTGGAGGGGGTGCCCCCTCGGGAGCAGTACTTC
few | TRBJ2-7 | . | TRBV7-9 | CASSLVRGRGSYEQYF | TGTGCCAGCAGCTTAGTGCGGGGCAGGGGATCCTACGAGCAGTACTTC
once | TRBJ2-7 | TRBD2 | TRBV4-1 | CASSQERDYPFGNEQYF | TGCGCCAGCAGCCAAGAGAGGGACTATCCATTTGGGAATGAGCAGTACTTC
. | TRBJ2-7 | . | TRBV20-1 | CSTRDSSGPSYEQYF | TGCAGTACTAGAGACTCATCCGGGCCTTCATACGAGCAGTACTTC
. | TRBJ2-5 | TRBD1 | TRBV3-1 | CASRISMGTDQQETQYF | TGTGCCAGCAGAATATCAATGGGGACAGACCAGCAAGAGACCCAGTACTTC
. | TRBJ1-5 | . | TRBV7-2 | CASSLGGYTQHF | TGTGCCAGCAGCTTAGGGGGGTATACCCAGCATTTT
. | TRBJ1-6 | . | TRBV9 | CASSVADTPLHF | TGTGCCAGCAGCGTAGCTGACACCCCCCTCCACTTT
. | TRBJ2-7 | TRBD1 | TRBV6-5 | CASSYRVGGQQFGEQYF | TGTGCCAGCAGTTATCGGGTTGGGGGACAGCAATTTGGGGAGCAGTACTTC
. | TRBJ1-2 | TRBD1 | TRBV27 | CASSMGQRTEGYTF | TGTGCCAGCAGTATGGGACAGAGAACGGAGGGCTACACCTTC
. | TRBJ2-7 | . | TRBV7-2 | CASSSSVNEQYF | TGTGCCAGCAGCTCCTCCGTAAACGAGCAGTACTTC
. | TRBJ1-2 | . | TRBV5-1 | CASSLEPGQNYGYTF | TGCGCCAGCAGCTTGGAGCCGGGGCAAAACTATGGCTACACCTTC
few | TRBJ2-7 | . | TRBV11-2 | CASSPYLYEQYF | TGTGCCAGCTCGCCCTACCTCTACGAGCAGTACTTC
. | TRBJ1-2 | . | TRBV6-5 | CASSYAGQLGYTF | TGTGCCAGCAGTTACGCCGGACAGCTTGGCTACACCTTC
. | TRBJ2-5 | . | TRBV20-1 | CSARGAGIETQYF | TGCAGCGCCAGAGGGGCGGGAATAGAGACCCAGTACTTC
. | TRBJ1-1 | TRBD1 | TRBV7-9 | CASSPTTGVEAFF | TGTGCCAGCAGCCCTACAACAGGGGTCGAAGCTTTCTTT
. | TRBJ1-5 | . | TRBV6-5 | CASSYSDPAILILRHQPQHF | TGTGCCAGCAGTTACTCGGACCCAGCGATCCTCATCCTACGGCATCAGCCCCAGCATTTT
. | TRBJ2-7 | TRBD1 | TRBV11-2 | CASSFSQGTLYEQYF | TGTGCCAGCAGCTTCTCACAGGGGACGCTCTACGAGCAGTACTTC
. | TRBJ2-7 | TRBD1 | TRBV6-5 | CASSYMGQNEQYF | TGTGCCAGCAGTTACATGGGACAGAACGAGCAGTACTTC
. | TRBJ1-1 | TRBD1 | TRBV5-1 | CASSFRDRDTEAFF | TGCGCCAGCAGCTTCAGGGACAGGGACACTGAAGCTTTCTTT
. | TRBJ2-7 | . | TRBV6-1 | CATYRDESYEQYF | TGTGCCACCTACAGGGACGAATCCTACGAGCAGTACTTC
. | TRBJ2-1 | . | TRBV6-6 | CASSYTPETGSYNEQFF | TGTGCCAGCAGTTACACCCCGGAGACAGGCTCCTACAATGAGCAGTTCTTC
. | TRBJ2-7 | . | TRBV12-3/TRBV12-4 | CASSSDQGNEQYF | TGTGCCAGCAGTTCGGACCAGGGTAACGAGCAGTACTTC
. | TRBJ1-4 | . | TRBV11-2 | CASSLRGFETVATNEKLFF | TGTGCCAGCAGCTTAAGGGGTTTCGAGACAGTTGCAACTAATGAAAAACTGTTTTTT
few | TRBJ2-1 | . | TRBV24-1 | CATPENEQFF | TGTGCCACCCCGGAAAATGAGCAGTTCTTC
. | TRBJ1-1 | TRBD1 | TRBV4-3 | CASSVLETGGNEAFF | TGCGCCAGCAGCGTATTAGAGACAGGGGGCAATGAAGCTTTCTTT
. | TRBJ2-3 | . | TRBV20-1 | CSASPYRSTDTQYF | TGCAGTGCTAGCCCCTACCGAAGCACAGATACGCAGTATTTT
. | TRBJ1-4 | . | TRBV4-3 | CASSQLTGIEKLFF | TGCGCCAGCAGCCAACTTACAGGGATTGAAAAACTGTTTTTT
few | TRBJ2-3 | . | TRBV7-9 | CASSSSRTDTQYF | TGTGCCAGCAGCTCAAGCCGGACAGATACGCAGTATTTT
once | TRBJ1-2 | . | TRBV6-5 | CASSPVPTGINYGYTF | TGTGCCAGCAGTCCAGTCCCGACAGGTATTAACTATGGCTACACCTTC
once | TRBJ1-5 | . | TRBV29-1 | CSAREHNQPQHF | TGCAGCGCTCGGGAGCACAATCAGCCCCAGCATTTT
. | TRBJ1-2 | TRBD1 | TRBV2 | CASSARDRAFYGYTF | TGTGCCAGCAGTGCCCGGGACAGGGCTTTTTATGGCTACACCTTC
. | TRBJ2-1 | . | TRBV9 | CASSAGGYNEQLF | TGTGCCAGCAGCGCGGGGGGCTACAATGAGCAGTTGTTC
. | TRBJ1-1 | . | TRBV5-1 | CASGWGITNTEAFF | TGCGCCAGCGGCTGGGGCATTACTAACACTGAAGCTTTCTTT
. | TRBJ2-5 | . | TRBV20-1 | CSASFPLAGRISYNEQYF | TGCAGTGCTAGTTTTCCTCTGGCCGGACGGATTTCCTACAATGAGCAGTACTTC
once | TRBJ2-4 | TRBD1 | TRBV12-3/TRBV12-4 | CASSLRTGDKQYF | TGTGCCAGCAGTCTAAGGACAGGGGATAAGCAGTACTTC
. | TRBJ2-1 | TRBD1 | TRBV18 | CASSPEGLGGAYNEQFF | TGTGCCAGCTCACCCGAAGGGTTAGGGGGCGCCTATAATGAGCAGTTCTTC
. | TRBJ1-1 | . | TRBV27 | CASSLYPYGGMGTEAFF | TGTGCCAGCAGTTTGTATCCCTACGGGGGCATGGGCACTGAAGCTTTCTTT